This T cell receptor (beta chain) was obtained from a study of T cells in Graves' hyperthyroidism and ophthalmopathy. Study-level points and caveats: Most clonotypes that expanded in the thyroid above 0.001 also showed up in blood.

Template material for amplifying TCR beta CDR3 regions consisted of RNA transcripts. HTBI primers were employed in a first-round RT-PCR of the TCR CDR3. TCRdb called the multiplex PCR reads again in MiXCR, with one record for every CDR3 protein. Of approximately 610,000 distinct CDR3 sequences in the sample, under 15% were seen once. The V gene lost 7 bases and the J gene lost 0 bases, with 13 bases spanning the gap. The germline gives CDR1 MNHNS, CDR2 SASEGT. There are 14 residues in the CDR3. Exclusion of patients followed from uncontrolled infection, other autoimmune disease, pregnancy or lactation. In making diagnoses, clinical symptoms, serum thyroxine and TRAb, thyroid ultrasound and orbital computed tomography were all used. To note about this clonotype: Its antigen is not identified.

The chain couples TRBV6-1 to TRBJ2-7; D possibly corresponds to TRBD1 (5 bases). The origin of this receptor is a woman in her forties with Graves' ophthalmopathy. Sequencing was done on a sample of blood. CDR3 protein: CASKETGFSYEQYF. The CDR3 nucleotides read TGTGCCAGCAAAGAAACAGGTTTCTCCTACGAGCAGTACTTC.